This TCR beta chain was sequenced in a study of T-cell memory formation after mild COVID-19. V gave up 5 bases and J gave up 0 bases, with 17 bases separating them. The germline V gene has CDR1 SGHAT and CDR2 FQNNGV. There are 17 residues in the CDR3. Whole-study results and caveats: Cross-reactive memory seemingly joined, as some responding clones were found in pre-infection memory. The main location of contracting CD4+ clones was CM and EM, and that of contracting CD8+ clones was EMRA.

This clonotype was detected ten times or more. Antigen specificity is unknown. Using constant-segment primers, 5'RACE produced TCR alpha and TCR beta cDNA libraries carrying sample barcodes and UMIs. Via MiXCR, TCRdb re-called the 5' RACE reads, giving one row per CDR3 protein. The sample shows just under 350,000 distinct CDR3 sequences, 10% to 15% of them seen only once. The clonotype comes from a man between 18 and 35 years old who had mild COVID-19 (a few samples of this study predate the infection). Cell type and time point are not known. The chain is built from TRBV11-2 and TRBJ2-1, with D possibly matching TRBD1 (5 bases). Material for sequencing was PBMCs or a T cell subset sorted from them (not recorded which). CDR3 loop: CASSPIGRASSYNEQFF. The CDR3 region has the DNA TGTGCCAGCAGCCCCATCGGCAGGGCCAGCTCCTACAATGAGCAGTTCTTC.